This record looks at one TCR beta chain sequence and its context. This specimen belongs to a study of blood T cell repertoires in COVID-19. Study context: Samples of COVID-19 (acute and convalescent) were obtained from the United States, Italy and Spain. Sources were T cells, B-cell-depleted T cells, or PBMCs; the material itself was cDNA or gDNA.

The CDR3 spans 14 residues. Generated by immunoSEQ multiplex PCR, the TCRdb table keeps only in-frame clones and is missing some. The sample lists approximately 300,000 clones, around 90% seen once, with 5% to 7.5% in the top ten. The chain employs TRBV1 and TRBJ2-7; TRBD2, the D gene given by the table, was not confirmed from the DNA. TRBV1 is labeled a pseudogene. The sequenced material came from peripheral blood. The clonotype was recovered from a man between 18 and 29 years old who had recovered from COVID-19. The chain's CDR3 is CTSSQPPVSYEQYF. For the CDR3, the DNA is TGCACCAGCAGCCAACCCCCGGTCTCCTACGAGCAGTACTTC.